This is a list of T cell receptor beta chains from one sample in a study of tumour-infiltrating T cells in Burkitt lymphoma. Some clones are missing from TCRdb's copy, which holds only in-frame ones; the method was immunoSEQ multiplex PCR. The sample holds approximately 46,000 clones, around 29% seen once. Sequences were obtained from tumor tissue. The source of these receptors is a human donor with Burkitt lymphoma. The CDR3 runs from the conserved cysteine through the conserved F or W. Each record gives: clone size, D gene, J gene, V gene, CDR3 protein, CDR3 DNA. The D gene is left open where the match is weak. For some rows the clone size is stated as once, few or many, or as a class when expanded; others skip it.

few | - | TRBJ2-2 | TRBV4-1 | CASSYEGPNSGTGELFF | TGCGCCAGCAGCTACGAGGGGCCGAACTCCGGGACCGGGGAGCTGTTTTTT
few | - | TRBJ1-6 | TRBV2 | CASSGGSSYNSPLHF | TGTGCCAGCAGTGGCGGAAGCTCCTATAATTCACCCCTCCACTTT
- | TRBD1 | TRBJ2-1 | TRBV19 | CASSIETGANNEQFF | TGTGCCAGTAGTATTGAAACAGGGGCGAACAATGAGCAGTTCTTC
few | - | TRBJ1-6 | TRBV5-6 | CASSLGGRYNSPLHF | TGTGCCAGCAGCTTGGGGGGGAGATATAATTCACCCCTCCACTTT
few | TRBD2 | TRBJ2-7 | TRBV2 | CASSGTSAYEQYF | TGTGCCAGCAGCGGGACTAGCGCCTACGAGCAGTACTTC
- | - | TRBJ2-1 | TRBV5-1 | CASSLPSRGSEQFF | TGCGCCAGCAGCTTGCCTTCCAGGGGCTCTGAGCAGTTCTTC
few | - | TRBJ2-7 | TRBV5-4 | CASSSRGGTYEQYF | TGTGCCAGCAGCTCCAGGGGGGGCACCTACGAGCAGTACTTC
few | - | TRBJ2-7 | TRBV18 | CASSPGVPYEQYF | TGTGCCAGCTCACCGGGGGTCCCCTACGAGCAGTACTTC
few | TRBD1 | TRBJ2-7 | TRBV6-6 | CASSYSTGQIF | TGTGCCAGCAGTTACTCAACGGGACAGATCTTC
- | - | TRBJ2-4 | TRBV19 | CASTPRATDIQYF | TGTGCCAGTACCCCCCGGGCCACAGACATTCAGTACTTC
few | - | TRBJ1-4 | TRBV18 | CASSPGPETNEKLFF | TGTGCCAGCTCGCCTGGTCCTGAAACTAATGAAAAACTGTTTTTT
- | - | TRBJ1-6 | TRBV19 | CASRDGLYNSPLHF | TGTGCCAGTAGGGACGGGCTCTATAATTCACCCCTCCACTTT
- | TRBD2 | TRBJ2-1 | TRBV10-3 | CAARLGAGGRDEQFF | TGTGCCGCCCGCTTGGGAGCGGGGGGCAGGGATGAGCAGTTCTTC
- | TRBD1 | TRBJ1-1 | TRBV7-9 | CASSPEGASAFF | TGTGCCAGCAGCCCGGAGGGGGCGTCGGCTTTCTTT
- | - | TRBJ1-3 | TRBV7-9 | CASTQKRAAGNTIYF | TGTGCCAGCACCCAAAAGAGGGCAGCTGGAAACACCATATATTTT
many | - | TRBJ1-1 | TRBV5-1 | CASSLVGGGTEAFF | TGCGCCAGCAGCTTGGTCGGGGGGGGCACTGAAGCTTTCTTT
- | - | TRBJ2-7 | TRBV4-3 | CASSQDPPQASGYPQEQYF | TGCGCCAGCAGCCAAGATCCACCCCAGGCCAGCGGCTACCCCCAGGAGCAGTACTTC
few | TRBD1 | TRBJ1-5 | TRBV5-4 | CASSQGGPGGGYPQHF | TGTGCCAGCAGCCAAGGGGGCCCAGGGGGGGGTTACCCCCAGCATTTT
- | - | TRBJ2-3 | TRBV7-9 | CASSLNSGGGAWDTQYF | TGTGCCAGCAGCTTAAATTCCGGCGGGGGCGCATGGGATACGCAGTATTTT
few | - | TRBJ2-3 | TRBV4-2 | CASSQRQPDTQYF | TGTGCCAGCAGCCAAAGGCAGCCAGATACGCAGTATTTT
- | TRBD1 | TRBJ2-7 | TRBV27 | CASSPSYRGYEQYF | TGTGCCAGCAGCCCCTCCTACAGGGGCTACGAGCAGTACTTC
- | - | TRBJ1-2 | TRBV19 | CASSIRQSPYGYTF | TGTGCCAGTAGTATACGACAGAGCCCTTATGGCTACACCTTC
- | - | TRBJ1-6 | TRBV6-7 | CASTEGPGSYNSPLHF | TGTGCCAGCACGGAGGGGCCAGGCTCCTATAATTCACCCCTCCACTTT
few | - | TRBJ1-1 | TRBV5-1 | CASSIIGNTEAFF | TGCGCCAGCAGCATAATAGGGAACACTGAAGCTTTCTTT